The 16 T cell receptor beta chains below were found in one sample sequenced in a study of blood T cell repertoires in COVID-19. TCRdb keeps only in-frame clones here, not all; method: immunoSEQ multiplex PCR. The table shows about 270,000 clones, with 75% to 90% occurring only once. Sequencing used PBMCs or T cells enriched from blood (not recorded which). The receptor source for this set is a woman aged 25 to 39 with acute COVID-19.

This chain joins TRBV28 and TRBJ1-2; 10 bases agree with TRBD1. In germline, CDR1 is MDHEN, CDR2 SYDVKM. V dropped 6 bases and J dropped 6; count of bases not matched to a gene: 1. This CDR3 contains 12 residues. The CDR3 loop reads CASRGQGHGYTF. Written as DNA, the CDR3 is TGTGCCAGCAGGGGACAGGGGCATGGCTACACCTTC.

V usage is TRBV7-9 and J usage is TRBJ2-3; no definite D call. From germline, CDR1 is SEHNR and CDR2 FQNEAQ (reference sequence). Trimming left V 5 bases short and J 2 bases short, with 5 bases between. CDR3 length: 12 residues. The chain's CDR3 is CASSPNTDTQYF. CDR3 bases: TGTGCCAGCAGCCCCAACACAGATACGCAGTATTTT.

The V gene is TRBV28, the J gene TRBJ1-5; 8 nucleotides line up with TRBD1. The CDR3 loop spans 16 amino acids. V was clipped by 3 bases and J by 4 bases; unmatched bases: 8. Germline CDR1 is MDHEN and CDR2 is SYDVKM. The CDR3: CASSFLRQGLNQPQHF. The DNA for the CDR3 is TGTGCCAGCAGTTTCCTGAGACAGGGGCTTAATCAGCCCCAGCATTTT.

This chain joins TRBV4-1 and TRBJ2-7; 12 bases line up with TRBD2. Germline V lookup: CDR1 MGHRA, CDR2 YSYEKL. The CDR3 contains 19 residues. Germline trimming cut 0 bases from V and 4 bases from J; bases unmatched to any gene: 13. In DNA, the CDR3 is TGCGCCAGCAGCCAAGATGGGCCACCGACTAGCGGGAGCTTATACGAGCAGTACTTC. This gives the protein CASSQDGPPTSGSLYEQYF.

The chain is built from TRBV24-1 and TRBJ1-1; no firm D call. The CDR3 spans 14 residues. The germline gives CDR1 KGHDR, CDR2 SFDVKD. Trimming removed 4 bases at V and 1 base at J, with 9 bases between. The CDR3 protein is CATSDSGQNTEAFF. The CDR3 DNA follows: TGTGCCACCAGTGACTCGGGTCAGAACACTGAAGCTTTCTTT.

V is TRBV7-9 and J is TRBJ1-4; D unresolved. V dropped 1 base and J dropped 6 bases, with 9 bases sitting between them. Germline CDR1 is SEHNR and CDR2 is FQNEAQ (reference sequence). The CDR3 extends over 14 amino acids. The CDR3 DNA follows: TGTGCCAGCAGCTTAGTCGGGATGGATGAAAAACTGTTTTTT. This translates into CASSLVGMDEKLFF. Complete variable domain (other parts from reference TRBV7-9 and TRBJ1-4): DTGVSQNPRHKITKRGQNVTFRCDPISEHNRLYWYRQTLGQGPEFLTYFQNEAQLEKSRLLSDRFSAERPKGSFSTLEIQRTEQGDSAMYLCASSLVGMDEKLFFGSGTQLSVL.

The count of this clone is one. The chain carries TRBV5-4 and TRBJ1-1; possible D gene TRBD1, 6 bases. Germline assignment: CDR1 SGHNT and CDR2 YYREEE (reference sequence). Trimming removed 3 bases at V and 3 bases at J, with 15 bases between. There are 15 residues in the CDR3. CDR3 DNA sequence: TGTGCCAGCAGCTCCCCGGGGGGGGCTGACACTGAAGCTTTCTTT. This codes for CASSSPGGADTEAFF.

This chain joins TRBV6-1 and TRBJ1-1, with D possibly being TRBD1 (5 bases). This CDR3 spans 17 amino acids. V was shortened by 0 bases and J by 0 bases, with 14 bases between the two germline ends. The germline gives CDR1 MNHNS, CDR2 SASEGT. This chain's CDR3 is CASSEALAATVNTEAFF. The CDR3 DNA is TGTGCCAGCAGTGAAGCCCTTGCAGCGACAGTGAACACTGAAGCTTTCTTT.

The DNA for the CDR3 is TGTGCCAGCAGCCTGCGGGGGACTAGCTACAATGAGCAGTTCTTC. This encodes CASSLRGTSYNEQFF. V usage is TRBV28 and J usage is TRBJ2-1, with 8 bases identical to TRBD2. CDR3 length equals 15 residues. Germline V gene lookup returns CDR1 MDHEN and CDR2 SYDVKM. J lost 3 bases, V lost 6 bases, and 7 bases had no gene match.

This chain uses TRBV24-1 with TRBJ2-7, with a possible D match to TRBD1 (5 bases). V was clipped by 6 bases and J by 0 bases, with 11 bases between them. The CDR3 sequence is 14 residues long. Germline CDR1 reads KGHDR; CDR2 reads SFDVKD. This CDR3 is CATSSDRSSYEQYF. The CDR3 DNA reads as TGTGCCACCAGTTCCGACAGAAGCTCCTACGAGCAGTACTTC.

Here the CDR3 reads CASSEGTDVTGELFF. CDR3 in DNA: TGTGCCAGTAGTGAGGGGACAGACGTCACCGGGGAGCTGTTTTTT. The V and J genes are TRBV19 and TRBJ2-2, with TRBD1 matching over 7 bases. V shed 5 bases and J 4 bases; nucleotides not matched to a gene: 7. Per germline, CDR1 LNHDA and CDR2 SQIVND (reference sequence). This CDR3 is built from 15 residues.

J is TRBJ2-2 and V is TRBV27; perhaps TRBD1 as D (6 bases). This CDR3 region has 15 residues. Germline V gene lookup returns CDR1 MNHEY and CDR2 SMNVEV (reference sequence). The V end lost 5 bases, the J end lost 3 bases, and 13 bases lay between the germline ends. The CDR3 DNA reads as TGTGCCAGCAGTCCTACAGGGTCCTACACCGGGGAGCTGTTTTTT. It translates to CASSPTGSYTGELFF.

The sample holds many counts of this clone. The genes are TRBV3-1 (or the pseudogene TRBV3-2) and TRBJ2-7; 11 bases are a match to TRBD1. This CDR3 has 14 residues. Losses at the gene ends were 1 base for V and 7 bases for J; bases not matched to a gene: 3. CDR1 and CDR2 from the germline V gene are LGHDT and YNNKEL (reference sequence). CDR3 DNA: TGTGCCAGCAGCCAAGGGGACAGGGGGGTAGAGCAGTACTTC. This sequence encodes CASSQGDRGVEQYF.

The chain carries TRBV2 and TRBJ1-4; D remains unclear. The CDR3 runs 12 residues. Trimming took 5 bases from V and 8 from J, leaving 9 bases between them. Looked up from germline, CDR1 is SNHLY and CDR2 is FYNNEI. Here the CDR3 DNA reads TGTGCCAGCAGTCGATCGGGGGAAAAACTGTTTTTT. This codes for CASSRSGEKLFF.

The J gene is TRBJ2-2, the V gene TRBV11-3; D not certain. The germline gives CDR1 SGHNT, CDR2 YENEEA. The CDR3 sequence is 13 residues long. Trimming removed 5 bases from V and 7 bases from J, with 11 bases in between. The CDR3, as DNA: TGTGCCAGCAGCCTACGCGAAGTCGGGGAGCTGTTTTTT. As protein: CASSLREVGELFF.

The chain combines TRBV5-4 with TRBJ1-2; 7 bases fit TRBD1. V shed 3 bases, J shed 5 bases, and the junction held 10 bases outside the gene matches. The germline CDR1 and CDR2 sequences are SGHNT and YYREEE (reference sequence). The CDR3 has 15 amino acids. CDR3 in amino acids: CASSSAGGIDYGYTF. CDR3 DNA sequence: TGTGCCAGCAGCTCTGCAGGGGGTATAGATTATGGCTACACCTTC.